This T cell receptor (beta chain) was retrieved from a study of neurological immune-mediated disorders. V lost 9 bases and J 5 bases, leaving 19 bases between the germline ends. This CDR3 comprises 14 residues. Germline V CDR1 and CDR2: LNHDA, SQIVND (reference sequence). Source material was 2 million unsorted PBMCs, stored at -80 °C in RNAlater. Each CDR3 protein is one row after TCRdb ran MiXCR on the 5' RACE reads. The sample lists approximately 66,000 distinct CDR3 sequences, 4.5% occurring once. Sequenced material: PBMCs. The clonotype was recovered from a man between 25 and 39 years old with multiple sclerosis. The V gene is TRBV19, the J gene TRBJ1-1; D is unresolved. The CDR3 region is CASVSTTRNTEAFF. In DNA, the CDR3 is TGTGCCAGCGTATCGACGACTAGGAATACTGAAGCTTTCTTT. The full variable domain, in which reference TRBV19 and TRBJ1-1 provide the parts outside the CDR3, is DGGITQSPKYLFRKEGQNVTLSCEQNLNHDAMYWYRQDPGQGLRLIYYSQIVNDFQKGDIAEGYSVSREKKESFPLTVTSAQKNPTAFYLCASVSTTRNTEAFFGQGTRLTVV.